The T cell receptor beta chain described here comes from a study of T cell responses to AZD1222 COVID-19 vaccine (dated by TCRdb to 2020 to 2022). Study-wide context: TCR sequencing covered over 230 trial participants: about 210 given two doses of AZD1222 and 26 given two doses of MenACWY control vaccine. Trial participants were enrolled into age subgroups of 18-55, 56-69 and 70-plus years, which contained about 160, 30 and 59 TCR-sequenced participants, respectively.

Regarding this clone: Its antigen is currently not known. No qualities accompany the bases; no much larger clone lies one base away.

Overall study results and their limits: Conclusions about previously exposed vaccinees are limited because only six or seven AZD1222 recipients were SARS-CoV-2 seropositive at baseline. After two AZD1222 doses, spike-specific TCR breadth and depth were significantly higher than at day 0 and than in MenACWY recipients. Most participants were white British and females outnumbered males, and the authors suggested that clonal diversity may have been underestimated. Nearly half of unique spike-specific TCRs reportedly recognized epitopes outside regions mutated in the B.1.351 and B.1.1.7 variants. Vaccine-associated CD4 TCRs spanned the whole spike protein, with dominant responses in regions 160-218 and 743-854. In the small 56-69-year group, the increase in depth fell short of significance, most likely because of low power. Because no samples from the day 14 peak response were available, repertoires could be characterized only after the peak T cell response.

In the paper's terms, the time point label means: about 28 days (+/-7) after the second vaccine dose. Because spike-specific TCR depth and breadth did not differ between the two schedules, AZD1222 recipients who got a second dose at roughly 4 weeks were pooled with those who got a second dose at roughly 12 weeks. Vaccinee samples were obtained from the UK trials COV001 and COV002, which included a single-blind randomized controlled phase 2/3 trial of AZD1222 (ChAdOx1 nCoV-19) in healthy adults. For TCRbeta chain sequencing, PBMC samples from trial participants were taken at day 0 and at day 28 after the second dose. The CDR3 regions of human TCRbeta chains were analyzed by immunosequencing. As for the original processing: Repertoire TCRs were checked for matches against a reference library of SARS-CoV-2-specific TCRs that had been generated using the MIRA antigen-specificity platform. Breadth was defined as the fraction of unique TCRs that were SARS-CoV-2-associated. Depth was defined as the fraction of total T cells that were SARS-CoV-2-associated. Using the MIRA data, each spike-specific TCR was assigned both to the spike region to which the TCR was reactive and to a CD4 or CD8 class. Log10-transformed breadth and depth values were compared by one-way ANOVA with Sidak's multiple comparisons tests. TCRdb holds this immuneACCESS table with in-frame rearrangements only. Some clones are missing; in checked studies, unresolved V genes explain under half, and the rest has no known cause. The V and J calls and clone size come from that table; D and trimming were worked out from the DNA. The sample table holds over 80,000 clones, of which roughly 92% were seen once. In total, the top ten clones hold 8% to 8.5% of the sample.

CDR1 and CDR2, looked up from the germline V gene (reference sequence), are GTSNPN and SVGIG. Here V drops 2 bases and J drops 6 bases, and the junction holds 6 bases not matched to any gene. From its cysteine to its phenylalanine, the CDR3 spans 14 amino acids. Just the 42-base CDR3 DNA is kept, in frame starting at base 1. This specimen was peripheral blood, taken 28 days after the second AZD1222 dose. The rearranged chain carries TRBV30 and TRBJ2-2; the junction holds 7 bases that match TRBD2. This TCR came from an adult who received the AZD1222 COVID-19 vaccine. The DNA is TGTGCCTGGAGTTGGACTCGGGGGGCCGGGGAGCTGTTTTTT. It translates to CAWSWTRGAGELFF.